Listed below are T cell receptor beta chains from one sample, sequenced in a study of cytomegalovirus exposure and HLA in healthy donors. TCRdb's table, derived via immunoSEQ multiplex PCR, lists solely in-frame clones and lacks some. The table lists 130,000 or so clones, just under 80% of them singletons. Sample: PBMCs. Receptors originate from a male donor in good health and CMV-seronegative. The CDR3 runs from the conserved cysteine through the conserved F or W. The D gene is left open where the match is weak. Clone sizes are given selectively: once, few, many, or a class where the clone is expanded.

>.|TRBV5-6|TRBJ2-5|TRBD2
CASSLGTSVSETQYF
TGTGCCAGCAGCTTGGGGACTAGCGTGTCGGAGACCCAGTACTTC
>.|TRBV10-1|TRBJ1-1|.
CASSSPQDRNTEAFF
TGCGCCAGCAGTTCCCCGCAGGATCGGAACACTGAAGCTTTCTTT
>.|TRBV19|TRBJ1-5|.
CASSIEFRDNQPQHF
TGTGCCAGTAGTATAGAATTCAGGGACAATCAGCCCCAGCATTTT
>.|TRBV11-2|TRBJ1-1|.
CASSRQENTEAFF
TGTGCCAGCAGCCGACAGGAGAACACTGAAGCTTTCTTT
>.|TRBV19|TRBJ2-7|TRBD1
CATGQGEGTYEQYF
TGTGCCACCGGACAGGGCGAAGGGACCTACGAGCAGTACTTC
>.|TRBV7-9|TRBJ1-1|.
CSSSSQAHGEAFF
TGTTCCAGCAGCTCACAGGCTCACGGAGAAGCTTTCTTT
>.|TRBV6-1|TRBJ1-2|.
CASSRTAFYGYTF
TGTGCCAGCAGTCGGACAGCCTTTTATGGCTACACCTTC
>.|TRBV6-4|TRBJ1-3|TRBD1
CASSDGDSSGNTIYF
TGTGCCAGCAGTGACGGGGACAGCTCTGGAAACACCATATATTTT
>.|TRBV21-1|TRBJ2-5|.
CASSKDHGLAFLETQYF
TGTGCCAGCAGCAAAGACCACGGACTAGCTTTTCTCGAGACCCAGTACTTC
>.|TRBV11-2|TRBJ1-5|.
CASSPGSTGVNQPQHF
TGTGCCAGCAGCCCGGGTTCGACAGGAGTCAATCAGCCCCAGCATTTT
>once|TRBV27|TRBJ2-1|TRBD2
CASSLDRGGIYNEQFF
TGTGCCAGCAGTTTAGACCGGGGGGGGATTTACAATGAGCAGTTCTTC
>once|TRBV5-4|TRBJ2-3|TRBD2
CASSQGLADTDTQYF
TGTGCCAGCAGTCAAGGACTAGCGGACACAGATACGCAGTATTTT
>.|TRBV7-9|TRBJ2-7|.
CASTLLTLPYEQYF
TGTGCCAGCACCCTCCTTACTTTGCCCTACGAGCAGTACTTC
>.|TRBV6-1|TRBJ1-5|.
CATRGDQPQHF
TGTGCCACCCGAGGAGATCAGCCCCAGCATTTT
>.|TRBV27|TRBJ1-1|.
CASRTGTPNTEAFF
TGTGCCAGCAGAACCGGGACACCGAACACTGAAGCTTTCTTT
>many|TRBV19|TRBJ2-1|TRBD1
CASTPRTGSYNEQFF
TGTGCCAGTACCCCGAGGACAGGCTCCTACAATGAGCAGTTCTTC
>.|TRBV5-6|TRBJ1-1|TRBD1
CASSTGTVNTEAFF
TGTGCCAGCAGCACCGGGACAGTGAACACTGAAGCTTTCTTT
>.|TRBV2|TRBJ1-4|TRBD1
CASSPQGAHNEKLFF
TGTGCCAGCAGTCCACAGGGGGCCCATAATGAAAAACTGTTTTTT
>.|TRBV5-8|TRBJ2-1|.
CASSLETSVYNEQFF
TGTGCCAGCAGCTTGGAAACTAGTGTCTACAATGAGCAGTTCTTC
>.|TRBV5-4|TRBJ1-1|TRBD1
CASSRNRGGTEAFF
TGTGCCAGCAGCCGTAACAGGGGGGGGACTGAAGCTTTCTTT
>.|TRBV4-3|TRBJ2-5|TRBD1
CASSQGQGAETQYF
TGCGCCAGCAGCCAAGGACAGGGGGCCGAGACCCAGTACTTC
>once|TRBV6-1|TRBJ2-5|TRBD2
CASSAGTSGSGETQYF
TGTGCCAGCAGTGCCGGGACTAGCGGCTCCGGAGAGACCCAGTACTTC
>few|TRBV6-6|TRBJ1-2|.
CASDRGDGYTF
TGTGCCAGCGACCGGGGTGATGGCTACACCTTC
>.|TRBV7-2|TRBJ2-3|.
CASSPRWGDTDTQYF
TGTGCCAGCAGCCCACGGTGGGGGGACACAGATACGCAGTATTTT
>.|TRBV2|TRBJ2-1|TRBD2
CASRQSGGASNEQFF
TGTGCCAGCAGACAAAGCGGGGGGGCTTCGAATGAGCAGTTCTTC
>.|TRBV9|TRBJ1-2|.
CASSDPRGGSRFSYTF
TGTGCCAGCAGCGACCCCAGGGGAGGGAGCCGGTTCAGCTACACCTTC
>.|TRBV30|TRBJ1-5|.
CAWSTLSFGNQPQHF
TGTGCCTGGAGTACTCTTTCCTTCGGCAATCAGCCCCAGCATTTT
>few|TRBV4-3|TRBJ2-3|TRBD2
CASSPLAGGTDTQYF
TGCGCCAGCAGCCCACTAGCGGGGGGCACAGATACGCAGTATTTT
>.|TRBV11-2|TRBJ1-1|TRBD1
CASSARTGDGTEAFF
TGTGCCAGCAGCGCCCGGACAGGGGATGGTACTGAAGCTTTCTTT
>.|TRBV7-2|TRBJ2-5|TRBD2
CASRRGAQETQYF
TGTGCCAGCAGGCGGGGGGCCCAAGAGACCCAGTACTTC
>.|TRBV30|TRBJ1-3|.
CAWSVSSGNTIYF
TGTGCCTGGAGTGTGTCGTCTGGAAACACCATATATTTT
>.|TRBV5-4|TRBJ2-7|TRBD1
CASSPPPGQGVEQYF
TGTGCCAGCAGCCCGCCCCCGGGACAGGGGGTCGAGCAGTACTTC
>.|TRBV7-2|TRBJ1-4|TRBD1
CASSLGVDRGYEKLFF
TGTGCCAGCAGCTTAGGGGTGGACAGGGGGTATGAAAAACTGTTTTTT
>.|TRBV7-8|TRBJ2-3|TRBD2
CASSPGRTSGGTDTQYF
TGTGCCAGCAGCCCTGGTAGGACTAGCGGGGGCACAGATACGCAGTATTTT
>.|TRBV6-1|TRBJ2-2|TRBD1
CASRSGGVSTGELFF
TGTGCCAGCAGGTCAGGGGGCGTTAGCACCGGGGAGCTGTTTTTT
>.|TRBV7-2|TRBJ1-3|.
CASSLGVKGNTIYF
TGTGCCAGCAGCTTAGGAGTGAAAGGAAACACCATATATTTT
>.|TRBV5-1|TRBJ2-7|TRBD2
CASSFSGGTYEQYF
TGCGCCAGCAGCTTCAGCGGGGGAACCTACGAGCAGTACTTC
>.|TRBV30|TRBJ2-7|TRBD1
CACQTGGAYEQYF
TGTGCCTGCCAGACAGGGGGGGCCTACGAGCAGTACTTC
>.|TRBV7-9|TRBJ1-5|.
CASSLRDGRSQHF
TGTGCCAGCAGCTTACGGGACGGGAGATCCCAGCATTTT
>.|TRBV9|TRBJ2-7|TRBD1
CASSSVGDSLSYEQYF
TGTGCCAGCAGCTCCGTAGGGGACAGCCTCTCCTACGAGCAGTACTTC
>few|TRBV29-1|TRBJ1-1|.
CSSTGLDTEAFF
TGCTCCTCGACAGGTCTGGACACTGAAGCTTTCTTT
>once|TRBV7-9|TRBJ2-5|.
CATPGEQETQYF
TGTGCCACCCCGGGGGAGCAAGAGACCCAGTACTTC
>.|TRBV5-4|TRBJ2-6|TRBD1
CASSSGTEDRSGANVLTF
TGTGCCAGCAGCTCGGGGACAGAGGACCGTTCTGGGGCCAACGTCCTGACTTTC
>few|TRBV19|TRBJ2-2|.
CASGAGWNTGELFF
TGTGCCAGTGGGGCAGGGTGGAACACCGGGGAGCTGTTTTTT
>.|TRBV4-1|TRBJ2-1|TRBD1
CASSHLRGDRGRDEQFF
TGCGCCAGCAGCCATCTTCGGGGGGACAGGGGGCGAGATGAGCAGTTCTTC
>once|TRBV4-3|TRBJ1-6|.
CASSQHGGGLGNSPLHF
TGCGCCAGCAGCCAACACGGCGGGGGGCTAGGAAATTCACCCCTCCACTTT
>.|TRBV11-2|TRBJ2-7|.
CASSLVGGYEQYF
TGTGCCAGCAGCTTGGTAGGGGGCTACGAGCAGTACTTC
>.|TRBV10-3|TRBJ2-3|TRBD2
CAITDPRGGAADTQYF
TGTGCCATCACTGACCCCCGCGGGGGGGCCGCAGATACGCAGTATTTT
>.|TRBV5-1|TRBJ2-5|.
CASSPDQETQYF
TGCGCCAGCAGCCCCGACCAAGAGACCCAGTACTTC
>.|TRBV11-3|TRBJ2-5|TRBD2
CASSPPGAGEQYF
TGTGCCAGCAGCCCCCCCGGAGCGGGGGAGCAGTACTTC
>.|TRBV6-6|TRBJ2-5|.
CASSYSDSHEVTQYF
TGTGCCAGCAGTTATTCAGACTCTCATGAGGTGACCCAGTACTTC
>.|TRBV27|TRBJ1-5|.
CASRVRMSSGNQPQHF
TGTGCCAGCAGGGTGCGGATGAGTTCGGGCAATCAGCCCCAGCATTTT
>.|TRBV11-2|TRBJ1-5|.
CASSSGAGALQPQHF
TGTGCCAGCAGCTCCGGGGCAGGGGCCCTTCAGCCCCAGCATTTT